A single sample is the source of the 29 T cell receptor beta chains below, sequenced in a study of shared clonotypes between healthy human individuals. The data were produced by immunoSEQ multiplex PCR, yet TCRdb's version contains in-frame clones alone and is incomplete. The table has about 490,000 clones, less than 80% seen once. Sequenced input: PBMCs. The origin of the receptors is a woman aged 40 to 49 in good health. Some clones in this sample may be carry-over from other donors' samples.

V and J are TRBV29-1 and TRBJ2-1, with a possible D match to TRBD1 (5 bases). Germline V lookup: CDR1 SQVTM, CDR2 ANQGSEA. This CDR3 comprises 14 residues. The V and J ends lost 3 bases and 5 bases respectively, with 14 bases between them. CDR3 in DNA: TGCAGCGTTGAGTCTTCCAGGGTGCACAATGAGCAGTTCTTC. It yields the protein CSVESSRVHNEQFF.

V gene TRBV7-8 combines with J gene TRBJ2-7, with a weak D call TRBD2 (5 bases). The V gene's germline CDR1 is SGHVS and CDR2 FQNEAQ. The CDR3 runs 16 residues. Trimming cost V 0 bases and J 0 bases, with 12 bases left between them. The DNA for the CDR3 is TGTGCCAGCAGCTTAGCGGGAGACTACCTCTCCTACGAGCAGTACTTC. Its protein is CASSLAGDYLSYEQYF.

This chain connects TRBV5-1 to TRBJ1-1, with TRBD1 matching over 9 bases. The CDR3 runs 15 residues. With 4 bases clipped from V and 4 bases from J, the junction kept 8 bases outside the gene matches. Germline CDR1 reads SGHRS; CDR2 reads YFSETQ. The CDR3 DNA is TGCGCCAGCAGCGGGTGGGGACAGGGCGGCACTGAAGCTTTCTTT. Protein product: CASSGWGQGGTEAFF.

This clone was detected many times. This chain joins TRBV21-1 and TRBJ2-1; the listed D gene, TRBD1, was not tested against the DNA. TRBV21-1 is designated a pseudogene. There are 16 residues in the CDR3. The DNA for the CDR3 is TGTGCCAGCAGCAAAGTCAACAGGGGGAGAAACAATGAGCAGTTCTTC. Translation: CASSKVNRGRNNEQFF.

This clone was picked up one time. This chain joins TRBV18 and TRBJ1-5, with TRBD1 matching 8 bases. The CDR3 length is 15 residues. The germline V gene encodes CDR1 KGHSH and CDR2 LQKENI. V shed 6 bases and J 2 bases; nucleotides not matched to a gene: 6. The DNA of the CDR3 is TGTGCCAGCTCCCTTGCGACAGGGGGCAATCAGCCCCAGCATTTT. Translation: CASSLATGGNQPQHF.

This chain uses TRBV28 with TRBJ2-5; D is possibly TRBD1 (5 bases). The CDR3 is 14 amino acids. Germline V gene data show CDR1 as MDHEN and CDR2 as SYDVKM. V was clipped by 7 bases and J by 2 bases, with 14 bases between them. The CDR3 bases are TGTGCCAGCACCCTTGGGGCGGAGCAAGAGACCCAGTACTTC. Its translation is CASTLGAEQETQYF.

The chain couples TRBV5-1 to TRBJ2-3; 9 bases are a match to TRBD2. The CDR3 has 15 residues. J gave up 2 bases and V 6 bases, and 7 bases lay outside the gene matches. CDR1 is SGHRS, CDR2 YFSETQ, per germline. This CDR3 reads CASMLAGGPTDTQYF. CDR3 in DNA: TGCGCCAGCATGCTCGCGGGAGGGCCCACAGATACGCAGTATTTT.

Details on this clone: Within the sample, other DNA sequences also encode this same CDR3. This chain uses TRBV28 with TRBJ2-3, with 7 bases identical to TRBD2. Trimming removed 5 bases from V and 1 base from J; junction bases left unmatched: 3. The CDR3 sequence is 14 residues long. CDR1 and CDR2 (germline): MDHEN, SYDVKM. CDR3 nucleotides: TGTGCCAGCAGTCTCCGGGGGGGCACAGATACGCAGTATTTT. Translation: CASSLRGGTDTQYF.

The V gene is TRBV7-6, the J gene TRBJ2-7, with TRBD2 matching over 8 bases. Germline CDR1 reads SGHVS; CDR2 reads FNYEAQ. The CDR3 length is 14 residues. The junction had 10 bases not matched to a gene; V was cut back by 7 bases and J by 5 bases. The CDR3 nucleotides read TGTGCCAGCACCACGGGAGGGAGTTCCAACGAGCAGTACTTC. Translated, it gives CASTTGGSSNEQYF.

This chain connects TRBV28 to TRBJ1-2, with TRBD1 matching 7 bases. The germline gives CDR1 MDHEN, CDR2 SYDVKM. The trim removed 5 bases at V and 8 bases at J, leaving 5 bases unmatched. The CDR3 is 12 amino acids. The CDR3 protein is CASSQQGWGYTF. The CDR3 nucleotides read TGTGCCAGCAGTCAACAGGGGTGGGGCTACACCTTC.

V usage is TRBV18 and J usage is TRBJ2-1, with D possibly matching TRBD1 (5 bases). The V gene lost 2 bases and the J gene lost 5 bases, with 13 bases spanning the gap. The CDR3 runs to 15 residues. Per germline, CDR1 KGHSH and CDR2 LQKENI. CDR3 DNA: TGTGCCAGCTCACCAATGCAGGGTTGGGACAATGAGCAGTTCTTC. This translates into CASSPMQGWDNEQFF.

V gene TRBV15 combines with J gene TRBJ1-4; 12 bases are a match to TRBD1. The CDR3 contains 15 residues. Trimming took 8 bases from V and 7 from J; bases not matched to a gene: 8. Germline CDR1 and CDR2: LNHNV and YYDKDF (reference sequence). The CDR3 region is CATSRDRGLREKLFF. DNA of the CDR3: TGTGCCACCTCCCGGGACAGGGGGCTTCGTGAAAAACTGTTTTTT.

A remark on this clone: A much bigger clone sits one base away, suggesting this may be a read error. V and J are TRBV6-6 and TRBJ2-1; D uncertain. Germline V gene lookup returns CDR1 MNHNY and CDR2 SVGAGI (reference sequence). The CDR3 length is 14 residues. CDR3 DNA: TGTGCCAGCAGTTACAACGACGTATACAGTGAGCAGTTCTTC. Amino acids: CASSYNDVYSEQFF.

The rearrangement uses TRBV28 and TRBJ1-1; TRBD1 might be the D (6 bases). The CDR3 totals 14 residues. The germline V gene encodes CDR1 MDHEN and CDR2 SYDVKM. Trimming removed 5 bases from V and 4 bases from J, with 14 bases in between. CDR3 residues: CASSILQGSTEAFF. CDR3 nucleotides: TGTGCCAGCAGTATCCTACAGGGTAGCACTGAAGCTTTCTTT.

The genes are TRBV5-1 and TRBJ1-5; 7 nucleotides align to TRBD1. This CDR3 is 15 amino acids long. The germline V gene has CDR1 SGHRS and CDR2 YFSETQ. The V gene end was trimmed by 0 bases and the J gene end by 5 bases; junction bases not matched to a gene: 5. CDR3 nucleotides: TGCGCCAGCAGCTTGGCGACAGGGTTAGATCAGCCCCAGCATTTT. It is translated as CASSLATGLDQPQHF.

Worth noting for this clone: A far larger clone is one nucleotide away, so this likely arose from a read error. The gene calls are TRBV28 and TRBJ1-5; D gene unclear. Germline V CDR1 and CDR2: MDHEN, SYDVKM. Trimming cost V 6 bases and J 0 bases, with 6 bases left between them. This CDR3 spans 13 amino acids. The CDR3 nucleotides read TGTGCCAGCAGACCTTATAGCAATCAGCCCCAGCATTTT. Amino acid sequence: CASRPYSNQPQHF.

Notes on this clone: A much bigger clone sits one base away, suggesting this may be a read error. The V gene is TRBV27, the J gene TRBJ2-7, with unresolved D. CDR1 and CDR2 (germline): MNHEY, SMNVEV (reference sequence). This CDR3 spans 13 amino acids. The CDR3 DNA is TGTGCCAGCAGTGTATCCCAATCCTACGAGCAGTACTTC. Translating gives CASSVSQSYEQYF.

This clone appeared a single time. The chain couples TRBV6-1 to TRBJ2-7; no clear D. Trimming shortened V by 4 bases and J by 4 bases, and 17 bases separated the two germline ends. The CDR3 extends over 15 amino acids. Germline-derived CDR1 and CDR2 are MNHNS and SASEGT. For the CDR3, the DNA is TGTGCCAGCAGTGGTGGGTCCCGATCGAAATACGAGCAGTACTTC. It yields the protein CASSGGSRSKYEQYF.

A word on this clone: This may be a read error, as it is one base from a much larger clone. The rearrangement uses TRBV6-4 and TRBJ2-3; 9 bases are shared with TRBD2. J was trimmed by 3 bases and V by 6 bases; bases with no gene match: 7. The CDR3 covers 15 residues. The germline gives CDR1 MRHNA, CDR2 SNTAGT. The CDR3 coding sequence is TGTGCCAGCAGCCTTAGCGGGAGTGGGACAGATACGCAGTATTTT. This translates into CASSLSGSGTDTQYF.

The rearrangement joins TRBV4-1 to TRBJ2-7; 9 bases fit TRBD1. Germline assignment: CDR1 MGHRA and CDR2 YSYEKL. Trimming took 2 bases from V and 7 from J; bases not matched to a gene: 9. The CDR3 spans 15 residues. DNA for the CDR3: TGCGCCAGCAGCCAAATTGGGACAGGGAGGAGGGAGCAGTACTTC. It encodes CASSQIGTGRREQYF.

The chain joins TRBV30 to TRBJ2-3; TRBD2 matches at 8 bases. Germline loops: CDR1 GTSNPN, CDR2 SVGIG (reference sequence). The CDR3 is 14 residues long. J lost 1 base, V lost 8 bases, and 8 bases had no gene match. The CDR3 loop is CARGGLGGTDTQYF. The DNA for the CDR3 is TGTGCCAGGGGGGGACTAGGGGGCACAGATACGCAGTATTTT.

This clone turned up a few times. The J gene is TRBJ1-1, the V gene TRBV28; no definite D call. Germline values: CDR1 MDHEN, CDR2 SYDVKM. There are 12 residues in the CDR3. Trimming shortened V by 7 bases and J by 1 base, and 7 bases separated the two germline ends. CDR3 protein: CASTLGNTEAFF. In DNA, the CDR3 is TGTGCCAGCACCCTCGGGAACACTGAAGCTTTCTTT. The variable domain in full, with the rest retrieved from reference TRBV28 and TRBJ1-1, is DVKVTQSSRYLVKRTGEKVFLECVQDMDHENMFWYRQDPGLGLRLIYFSYDVKMKEKGDIPEGYSVSREKKERFSLILESASTNQTSMYLCASTLGNTEAFFGQGTRLTVV.

V gene TRBV5-1 combines with J gene TRBJ1-2; D is unresolved. V was cut by 4 bases and J by 7 bases, with 20 bases left in between. The CDR3 contains 15 residues. The V gene's germline CDR1 is SGHRS and CDR2 YFSETQ. Here the CDR3 DNA reads TGCGCCAGCAGCGCCCTCGGACTCCAGCTTGGTGGCTACACCTTC. Its protein is CASSALGLQLGGYTF.

V gene TRBV7-3 combines with J gene TRBJ2-7, with a possible D match to TRBD2 (6 bases). This CDR3 contains 15 residues. Germline assignment: CDR1 SGHTA and CDR2 FQGTGA. Trimming took 2 bases from V and 2 from J, leaving 13 bases between them. The CDR3: CASSLGGGAAYEQYF. The CDR3 nucleotides are TGTGCCAGCAGCTTAGGGGGAGGAGCTGCCTACGAGCAGTACTTC. The entire variable domain, with the rest obtained from reference TRBV7-3 and TRBJ2-7, is as follows: GAGVSQTPSNKVTEKGKYVELRCDPISGHTALYWYRQSLGQGPEFLIYFQGTGAADDSGLPNDRFFAVRPEGSVSTLKIQRTERGDSAVYLCASSLGGGAAYEQYFGPGTRLTVT.

With respect to this clone: One junction end disagrees with the germline gene, perhaps due to a read error. Other nucleotide sequences in the sample specify the same CDR3. This CDR3 is CAWRLVSTDTQYF. The CDR3 DNA follows: TGTGCCTGGAGGCTTGTGAGCACGGATACGCAGTATTTT. The J gene is TRBJ2-3, the V gene TRBV30; D call uncertain. This CDR3 has 13 amino acids. CDR1 is GTSNPN and CDR2 is SVGIG in the germline V gene (reference sequence).

This clone showed up just a few times. The J gene is TRBJ1-1, the V gene TRBV5-1; D may be TRBD1 (6 bases). CDR3 length: 14 residues. Germline values: CDR1 SGHRS, CDR2 YFSETQ. Trimming shortened V by 0 bases and J by 6 bases, and 12 bases separated the two germline ends. The DNA of the CDR3 is TGCGCCAGCAGCTTGGACAGGGATTTCGCTGAAGCTTTCTTT. As protein: CASSLDRDFAEAFF. The whole variable domain, filled in from reference TRBV5-1 and TRBJ1-1, reads KAGVTQTPRYLIKTRGQQVTLSCSPISGHRSVSWYQQTPGQGLQFLFEYFSETQRNKGNFPGRFSGRQFSNSRSEMNVSTLELGDSALYLCASSLDRDFAEAFFGQGTRLTVV.

This chain joins TRBV28 and TRBJ2-7, with 7 bases matching TRBD1. Per germline, CDR1 MDHEN and CDR2 SYDVKM. This CDR3 comprises 14 residues. V gave up 6 bases and J gave up 4 bases; unmatched junction bases: 9. CDR3 nucleotide sequence: TGTGCCAGCAGGCCGGGACAGACCTTATACGAGCAGTACTTC. Protein: CASRPGQTLYEQYF.

V gene TRBV6-5 combines with J gene TRBJ2-7; 9 positions match TRBD2. Germline assignment: CDR1 MNHEY and CDR2 SVGAGI. The CDR3 runs 14 residues. The J segment lost 4 bases and the V segment lost 2 bases, leaving 3 bases of the junction unmatched. CDR3 nucleotide sequence: TGTGCCAGCAGTTACGCTAGCGGGATATACGAGCAGTACTTC. Its translation: CASSYASGIYEQYF.

The chain uses TRBV5-6 and TRBJ1-5, with 7 bases lining up with TRBD1. V lost 3 bases, J lost 5 bases, and 5 bases stayed unmatched. The CDR3 has 14 amino acids. CDR1 SGHDT and CDR2 YYEEEE come from the germline V gene. The CDR3 region has the DNA TGTGCCAGCAGCTATGGGACAGCCCATCAGCCCCAGCATTTT. The encoded protein is CASSYGTAHQPQHF.